This is a list of T cell receptor beta chains from one sample in a study of cytomegalovirus exposure and HLA in healthy donors. Only in-frame clones appear in the TCRdb table, and some are missing; sequencing was by immunoSEQ multiplex PCR. Of about 130,000 clones listed, about 80% are singletons. Sequenced material: PBMCs. The receptors come from a man younger than 40 in good health and CMV-seronegative. CDR3s include the opening cysteine and the closing phenylalanine or tryptophan. A D gene is named only where the DNA matches it firmly. Clone size is stated in some rows and not others, as once, few, many or a class when expanded.

d_gene	v_gene	j_gene	abundance	CDR3aa	CDR3nt
NA	TRBV5-1	TRBJ2-7	NA	CASSLALRGEQYF	TGCGCCAGCAGCTTGGCTTTAAGAGGCGAGCAGTACTTC
TRBD1	TRBV10-3	TRBJ1-2	NA	CAISNGQGGGYTF	TGTGCCATCAGTAACGGACAGGGGGGAGGCTACACCTTC
NA	TRBV5-6	TRBJ1-4	NA	CASSLMDSGWEKLFF	TGTGCCAGCAGCCTTATGGACAGCGGATGGGAAAAACTGTTTTTT
TRBD1	TRBV5-1	TRBJ1-6	NA	CASSIRTGGGSPLHF	TGCGCCAGCAGCATCCGGACAGGGGGAGGGTCACCCCTCCACTTT
TRBD2	TRBV7-6	TRBJ2-5	NA	CASSLHGTTPGGTQYF	TGTGCCAGCAGCTTACATGGGACTACTCCCGGGGGGACCCAGTACTTC
NA	TRBV10-2	TRBJ2-7	few	CASRLAGAPYEQYF	TGCGCCAGCAGGTTGGCGGGGGCTCCCTACGAGCAGTACTTC
TRBD1	TRBV6-5	TRBJ1-1	few	CASSQDTGGMTFF	TGTGCCAGCAGCCAGGACACAGGGGGGATGACTTTCTTT
TRBD2	TRBV27	TRBJ2-5	NA	CASRTSGIQETQYF	TGTGCCAGCAGGACTAGCGGGATACAAGAGACCCAGTACTTC
NA	TRBV27	TRBJ2-5	once	CASSYRVRETQYF	TGTGCCAGCAGTTACAGGGTCCGTGAGACCCAGTACTTC
TRBD2	TRBV30	TRBJ2-3	NA	CALGLAGRDTQYF	TGTGCCTTGGGACTAGCGGGAAGAGATACGCAGTATTTT
NA	TRBV11-2	TRBJ1-4	NA	CASSLDDLGGYEKLFF	TGTGCCAGCAGCTTAGATGATTTGGGGGGGTACGAAAAACTGTTTTTT
TRBD1	TRBV11-2	TRBJ1-1	once	CASSLADRGNTEAFF	TGTGCCAGCAGCTTAGCTGACAGGGGTAACACTGAAGCTTTCTTT
TRBD2	TRBV4-2	TRBJ2-3	NA	CASSAGGTSGFTDTQYF	TGTGCCAGCAGCGCCGGGGGGACTAGCGGTTTCACAGATACGCAGTATTTT
NA	TRBV28	TRBJ2-2	NA	CASSLPTSGKGSAGELFF	TGTGCCAGCAGTTTGCCTACTTCGGGAAAGGGCTCTGCCGGGGAGCTGTTTTTT
NA	TRBV5-1	TRBJ1-2	NA	CASSFGEYGYTF	TGCGCCAGCAGCTTTGGGGAGTATGGCTACACCTTC
TRBD2	TRBV7-8	TRBJ2-1	NA	CASSLGGTSVRQFF	TGTGCCAGCAGCTTAGGGGGGACTAGCGTGCGGCAGTTCTTC
NA	TRBV2	TRBJ1-2	once	CASSREMGNYGYTF	TGTGCCAGCTCCCGGGAAATGGGTAACTATGGCTACACCTTC
NA	TRBV11-2	TRBJ2-3	NA	CASSLERTATDTQYF	TGTGCCAGCAGCTTAGAACGGACAGCCACAGATACGCAGTATTTT
TRBD2	TRBV10-3	TRBJ2-7	NA	CAISAGLADYEQYF	TGTGCCATCAGTGCGGGACTAGCGGACTACGAGCAGTACTTC
NA	TRBV5-5	TRBJ1-4	NA	CASSLGRGNEKLFF	TGTGCCAGCAGCTTGGGCAGAGGGAATGAAAAACTGTTTTTT
NA	TRBV6-5	TRBJ1-1	NA	CASTQRDTIEAFF	TGTGCCAGCACTCAAAGGGACACGATTGAAGCTTTCTTT
TRBD2	TRBV5-1	TRBJ2-7	NA	CASSLDTSGLLEQYF	TGCGCCAGCAGCTTGGATACTAGCGGGTTACTCGAGCAGTACTTC
NA	TRBV19	TRBJ2-7	NA	CASRRLDSYEQYF	TGTGCCAGTAGAAGACTAGACAGCTACGAGCAGTACTTC
TRBD2	TRBV27	TRBJ2-7	NA	CASSVHTSGIGEQYF	TGTGCCAGCAGTGTCCACACTAGCGGGATAGGTGAGCAGTACTTC
NA	TRBV4-3	TRBJ1-5	few	CASSPRLDQPQHF	TGCGCCAGCAGCCCACGACTTGATCAGCCCCAGCATTTT
NA	TRBV19	TRBJ2-1	NA	CASNPGRGLNEQFF	TGTGCCAGTAACCCCGGGAGGGGGCTCAATGAGCAGTTCTTC
NA	TRBV5-4	TRBJ2-1	few	CASSLGAPSSYNEQFF	TGTGCCAGCAGCTTGGGGGCGCCTTCCTCCTACAATGAGCAGTTCTTC
TRBD1	TRBV30	TRBJ1-4	NA	CAWRGQGEKLFF	TGTGCCTGGAGGGGACAGGGCGAAAAACTGTTTTTT